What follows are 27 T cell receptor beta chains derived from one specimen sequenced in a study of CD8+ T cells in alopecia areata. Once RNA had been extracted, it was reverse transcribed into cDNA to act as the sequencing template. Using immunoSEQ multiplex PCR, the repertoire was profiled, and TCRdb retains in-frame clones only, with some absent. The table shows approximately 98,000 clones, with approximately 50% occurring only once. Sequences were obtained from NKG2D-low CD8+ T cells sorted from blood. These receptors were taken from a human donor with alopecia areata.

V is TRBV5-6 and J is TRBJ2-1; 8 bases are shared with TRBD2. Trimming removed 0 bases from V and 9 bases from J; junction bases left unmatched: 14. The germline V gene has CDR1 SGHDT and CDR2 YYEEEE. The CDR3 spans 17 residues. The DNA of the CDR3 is TGTGCCAGCAGCTTGGTGGCTAGCGGGCGGCTCTTCCCTGAGCAGTTCTTC. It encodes CASSLVASGRLFPEQFF.

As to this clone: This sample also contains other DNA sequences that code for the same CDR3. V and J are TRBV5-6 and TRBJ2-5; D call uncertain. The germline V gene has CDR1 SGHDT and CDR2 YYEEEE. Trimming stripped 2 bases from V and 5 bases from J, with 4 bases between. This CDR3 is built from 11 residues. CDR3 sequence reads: CASSFGETQYF. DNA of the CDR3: TGTGCCAGCAGCTTCGGCGAGACCCAGTACTTC.

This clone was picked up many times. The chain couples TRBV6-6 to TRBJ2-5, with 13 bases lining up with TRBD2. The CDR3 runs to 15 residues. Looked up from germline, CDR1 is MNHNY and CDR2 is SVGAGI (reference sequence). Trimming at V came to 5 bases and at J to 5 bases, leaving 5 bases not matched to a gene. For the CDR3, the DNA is TGTGCCAGCAGTGGACTAGCGGGGGCCTTGGAGACCCAGTACTTC. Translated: CASSGLAGALETQYF.

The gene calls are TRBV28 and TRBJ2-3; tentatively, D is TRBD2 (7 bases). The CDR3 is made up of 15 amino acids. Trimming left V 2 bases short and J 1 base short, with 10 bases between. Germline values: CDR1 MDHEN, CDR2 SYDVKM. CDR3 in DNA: TGTGCCAGCAGTTTAGGGAGGGGGGGCACAGATACGCAGTATTTT. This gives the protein CASSLGRGGTDTQYF.

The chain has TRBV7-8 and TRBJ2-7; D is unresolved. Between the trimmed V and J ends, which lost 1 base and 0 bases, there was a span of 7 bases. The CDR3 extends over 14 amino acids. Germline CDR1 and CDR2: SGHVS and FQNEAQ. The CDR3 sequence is CASSLGRSSYEQYF. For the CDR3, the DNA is TGTGCCAGCAGCTTAGGAAGAAGCTCCTACGAGCAGTACTTC.

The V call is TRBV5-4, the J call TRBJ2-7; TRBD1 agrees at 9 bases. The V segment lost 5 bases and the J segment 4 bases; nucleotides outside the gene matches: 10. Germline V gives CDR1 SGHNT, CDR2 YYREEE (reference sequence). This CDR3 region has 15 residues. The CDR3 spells CASSLAGQGWYEQYF. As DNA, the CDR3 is TGTGCCAGCAGTTTAGCCGGACAGGGGTGGTACGAGCAGTACTTC.

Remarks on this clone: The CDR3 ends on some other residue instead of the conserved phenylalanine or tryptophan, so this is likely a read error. CDR3 sequence: CASTDVSVGAGGLTEAFL. Written as DNA, the CDR3 is TGTGCCAGCACCGACGTATCGGTTGGGGCAGGGGGACTGACTGAAGCTTTCCTT. V and J are TRBV27 and TRBJ1-1; TRBD1 agrees at 7 bases. This CDR3 has 18 residues. Per germline, CDR1 MNHEY and CDR2 SMNVEV (reference sequence). V dropped 7 bases and J dropped 5; count of bases not matched to a gene: 22.

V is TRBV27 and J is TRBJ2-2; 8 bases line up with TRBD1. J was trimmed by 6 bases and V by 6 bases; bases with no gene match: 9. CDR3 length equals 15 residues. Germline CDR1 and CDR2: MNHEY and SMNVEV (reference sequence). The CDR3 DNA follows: TGTGCCAGCAGGGGGAGACAGGGGTTACCCGGGGAGCTGTTTTTT. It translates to CASRGRQGLPGELFF.

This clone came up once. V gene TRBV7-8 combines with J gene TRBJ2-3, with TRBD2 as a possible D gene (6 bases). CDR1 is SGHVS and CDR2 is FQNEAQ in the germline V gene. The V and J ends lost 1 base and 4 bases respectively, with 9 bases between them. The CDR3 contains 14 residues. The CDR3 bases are TGTGCCAGCAGCTTAGAGTGGAGGGCAGATACGCAGTATTTT. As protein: CASSLEWRADTQYF.

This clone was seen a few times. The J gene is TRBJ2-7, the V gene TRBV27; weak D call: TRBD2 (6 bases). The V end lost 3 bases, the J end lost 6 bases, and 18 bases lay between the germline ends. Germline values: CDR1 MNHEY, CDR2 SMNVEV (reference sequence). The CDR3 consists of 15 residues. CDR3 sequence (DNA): TGTGCCAGCAGTTTGGGGCTGGCGGGGACGGGCGAGCAGTACTTC. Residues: CASSLGLAGTGEQYF.

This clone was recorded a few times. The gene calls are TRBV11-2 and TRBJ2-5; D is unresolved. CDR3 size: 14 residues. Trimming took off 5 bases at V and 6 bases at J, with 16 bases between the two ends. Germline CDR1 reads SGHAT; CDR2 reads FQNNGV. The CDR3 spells CASSLGKGPKTQYF. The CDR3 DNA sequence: TGTGCCAGCAGCCTTGGGAAGGGCCCAAAGACCCAGTACTTC. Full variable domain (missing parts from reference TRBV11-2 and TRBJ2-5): EAGVAQSPRYKIIEKRQSVAFWCNPISGHATLYWYQQILGQGPKLLIQFQNNGVVDDSQLPKDRFSAERLKGVDSTLKIQPAKLEDSAVYLCASSLGKGPKTQYFGPGTRLLVL.

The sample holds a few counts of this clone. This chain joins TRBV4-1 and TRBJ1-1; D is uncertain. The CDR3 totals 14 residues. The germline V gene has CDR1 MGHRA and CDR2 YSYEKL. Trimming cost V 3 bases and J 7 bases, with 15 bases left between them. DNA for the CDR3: TGCGCCAGCAGCCAGACCAATACTCTGTTTGAAGCTTTCTTT. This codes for CASSQTNTLFEAFF.

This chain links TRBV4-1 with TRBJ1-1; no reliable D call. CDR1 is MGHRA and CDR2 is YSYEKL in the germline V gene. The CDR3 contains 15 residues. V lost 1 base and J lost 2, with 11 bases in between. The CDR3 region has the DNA TGCGCCAGCAGCCAAGTAGGAGGGAAAAACACTGAAGCTTTCTTT. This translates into CASSQVGGKNTEAFF.

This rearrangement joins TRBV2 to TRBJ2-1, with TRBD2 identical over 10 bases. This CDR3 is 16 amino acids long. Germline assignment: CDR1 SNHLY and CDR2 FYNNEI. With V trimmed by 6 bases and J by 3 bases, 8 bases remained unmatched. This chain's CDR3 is CASRIKASGSYNEQFF. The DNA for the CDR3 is TGTGCCAGCAGGATCAAGGCTAGCGGGAGCTACAATGAGCAGTTCTTC.

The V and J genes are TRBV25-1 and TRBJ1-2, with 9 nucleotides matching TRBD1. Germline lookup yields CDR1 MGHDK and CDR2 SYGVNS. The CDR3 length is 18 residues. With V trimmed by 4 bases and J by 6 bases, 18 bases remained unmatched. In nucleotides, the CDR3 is TGTGCCAGCAGTGGAACCTCGGGACAGGGTTTCGCCAACCATGGCTACACCTTC. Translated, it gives CASSGTSGQGFANHGYTF.

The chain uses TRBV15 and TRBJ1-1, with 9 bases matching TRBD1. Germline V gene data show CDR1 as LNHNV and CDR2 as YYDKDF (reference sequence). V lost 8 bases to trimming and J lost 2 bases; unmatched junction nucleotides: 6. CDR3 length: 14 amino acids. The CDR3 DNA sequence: TGTGCCACCCAGTCGGACAGGGGCAACACTGAAGCTTTCTTT. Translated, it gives CATQSDRGNTEAFF. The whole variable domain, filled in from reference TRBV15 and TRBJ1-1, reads DAMVIQNPRYQVTQFGKPVTLSCSQTLNHNVMYWYQQKSSQAPKLLFHYYDKDFNNEADTPDNFQSRRPNTSFCFLDIRSPGLGDTAMYLCATQSDRGNTEAFFGQGTRLTVV.

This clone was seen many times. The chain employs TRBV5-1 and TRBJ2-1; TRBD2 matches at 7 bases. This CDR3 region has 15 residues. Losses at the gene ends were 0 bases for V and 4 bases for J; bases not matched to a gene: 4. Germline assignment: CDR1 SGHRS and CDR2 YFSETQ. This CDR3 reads CASSLGTSEYNEQFF. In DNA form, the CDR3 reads TGCGCCAGCAGCTTGGGTACTAGCGAGTACAATGAGCAGTTCTTC.

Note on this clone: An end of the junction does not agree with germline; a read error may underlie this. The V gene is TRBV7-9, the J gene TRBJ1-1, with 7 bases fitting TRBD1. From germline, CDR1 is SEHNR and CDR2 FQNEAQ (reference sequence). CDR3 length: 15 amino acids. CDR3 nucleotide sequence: TGTGCCAGCAGCCCCTGGGGACAGTCGAACACTGAAACTTTCTTT. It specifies CASSPWGQSNTETFF.

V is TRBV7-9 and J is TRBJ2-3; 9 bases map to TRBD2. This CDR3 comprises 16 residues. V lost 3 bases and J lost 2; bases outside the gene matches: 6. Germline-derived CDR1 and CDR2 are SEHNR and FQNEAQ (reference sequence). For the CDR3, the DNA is TGTGCCAGCAGCTTTCGCGGGAGGGCCAACACAGATACGCAGTATTTT. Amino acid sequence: CASSFRGRANTDTQYF.

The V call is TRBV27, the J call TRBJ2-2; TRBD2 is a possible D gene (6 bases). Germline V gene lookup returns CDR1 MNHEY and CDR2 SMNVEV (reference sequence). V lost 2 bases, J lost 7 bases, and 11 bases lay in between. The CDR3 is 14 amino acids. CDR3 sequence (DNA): TGTGCCAGCAGTTTAGGAGGGAAGGTCGGGGAGCTGTTTTTT. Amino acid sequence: CASSLGGKVGELFF.

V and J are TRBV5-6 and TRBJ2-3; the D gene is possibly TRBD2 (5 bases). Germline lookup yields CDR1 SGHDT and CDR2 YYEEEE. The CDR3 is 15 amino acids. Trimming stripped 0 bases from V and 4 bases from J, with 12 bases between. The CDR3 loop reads CASSLGSSLADTQYF. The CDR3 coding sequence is TGTGCCAGCAGCTTGGGTTCTAGCTTAGCAGATACGCAGTATTTT.

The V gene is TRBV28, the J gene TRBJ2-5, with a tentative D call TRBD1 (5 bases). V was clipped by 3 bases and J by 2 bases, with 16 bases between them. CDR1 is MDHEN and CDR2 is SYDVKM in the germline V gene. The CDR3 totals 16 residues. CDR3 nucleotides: TGTGCCAGCAGTTTTTACCCCCGCAGGGTACAAGAGACCCAGTACTTC. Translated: CASSFYPRRVQETQYF. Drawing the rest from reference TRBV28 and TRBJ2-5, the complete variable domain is DVKVTQSSRYLVKRTGEKVFLECVQDMDHENMFWYRQDPGLGLRLIYFSYDVKMKEKGDIPEGYSVSREKKERFSLILESASTNQTSMYLCASSFYPRRVQETQYFGPGTRLLVL.

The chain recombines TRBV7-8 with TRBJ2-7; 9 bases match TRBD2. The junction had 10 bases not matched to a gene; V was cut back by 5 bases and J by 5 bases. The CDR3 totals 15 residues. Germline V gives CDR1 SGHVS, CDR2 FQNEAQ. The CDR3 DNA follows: TGTGCCAGCAGCCCCGAAGCGGGAGGAACGGACGAGCAGTACTTC. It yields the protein CASSPEAGGTDEQYF.

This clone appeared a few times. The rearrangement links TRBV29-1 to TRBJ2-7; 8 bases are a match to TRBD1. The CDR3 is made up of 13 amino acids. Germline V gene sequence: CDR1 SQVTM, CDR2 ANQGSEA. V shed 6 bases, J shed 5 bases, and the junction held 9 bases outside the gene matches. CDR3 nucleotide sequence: TGCAGCGTACGGACAGGGACCATCGACGAGCAGTACTTC. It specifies CSVRTGTIDEQYF.

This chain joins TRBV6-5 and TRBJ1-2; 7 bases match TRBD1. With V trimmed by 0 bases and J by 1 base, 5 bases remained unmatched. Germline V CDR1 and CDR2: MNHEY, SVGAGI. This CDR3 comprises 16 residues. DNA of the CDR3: TGTGCCAGCAGTTACTCGTGGGACAGAAGTAACTATGGCTACACCTTC. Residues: CASSYSWDRSNYGYTF.

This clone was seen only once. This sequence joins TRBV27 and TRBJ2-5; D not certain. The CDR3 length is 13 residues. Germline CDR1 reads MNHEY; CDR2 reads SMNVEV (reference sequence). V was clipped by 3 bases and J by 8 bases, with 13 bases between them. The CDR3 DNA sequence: TGTGCCAGCAGTTTTAGAGAGTGGGATACCCAGTACTTC. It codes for CASSFREWDTQYF.

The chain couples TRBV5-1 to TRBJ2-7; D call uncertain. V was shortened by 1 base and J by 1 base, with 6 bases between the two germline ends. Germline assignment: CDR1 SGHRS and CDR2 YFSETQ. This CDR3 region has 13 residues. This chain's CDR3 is CASSLTVSYEQYF. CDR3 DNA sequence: TGCGCCAGCAGCTTGACGGTGTCCTACGAGCAGTACTTC.